The present T cell receptor beta chain was sequenced within a study of control samples from healthy donors and cancer patients. TCRdb's table, derived via immunoSEQ multiplex PCR, lists solely in-frame clones and lacks some. Of roughly 170,000 clones in the sample, about 93% were seen once. The source material was blood. The TCR comes from a man younger than 30 in good health.

The DNA of the CDR3 is TGTGCCTGGAGTGTCAACAGGGCCCCAGGGGGCGAGCAGTACTTC. Its protein product is CAWSVNRAPGGEQYF. The rearrangement uses TRBV30 and TRBJ2-7; the match to TRBD1 covers 7 bases. Germline loops: CDR1 GTSNPN, CDR2 SVGIG (reference sequence). The J segment lost 6 bases and the V segment lost 0 bases, leaving 11 bases of the junction unmatched. This CDR3 is 15 amino acids long. The variable domain in full, with the rest retrieved from reference TRBV30 and TRBJ2-7, is SQTIHQWPATLVQPVGSPLSLECTVEGTSNPNLYWYRQAAGRGLQLLFYSVGIGQISSEVPQNLSASRPQDRQFILSSKKLLLSDSGFYLCAWSVNRAPGGEQYFGPGTRLTVT.